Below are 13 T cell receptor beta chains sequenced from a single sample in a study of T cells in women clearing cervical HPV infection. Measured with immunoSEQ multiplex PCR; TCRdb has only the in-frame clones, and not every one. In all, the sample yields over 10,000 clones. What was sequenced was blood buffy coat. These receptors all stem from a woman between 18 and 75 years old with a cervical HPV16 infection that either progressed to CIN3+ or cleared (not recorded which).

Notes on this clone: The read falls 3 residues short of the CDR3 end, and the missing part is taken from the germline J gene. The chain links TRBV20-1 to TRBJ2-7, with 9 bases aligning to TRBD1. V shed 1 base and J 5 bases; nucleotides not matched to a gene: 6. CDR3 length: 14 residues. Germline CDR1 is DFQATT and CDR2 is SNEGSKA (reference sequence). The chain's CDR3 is CSARAGQGSHEQYF. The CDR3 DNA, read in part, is TGCAGTGCTAGAGCCGGACAGGGGTCGCACGAG.

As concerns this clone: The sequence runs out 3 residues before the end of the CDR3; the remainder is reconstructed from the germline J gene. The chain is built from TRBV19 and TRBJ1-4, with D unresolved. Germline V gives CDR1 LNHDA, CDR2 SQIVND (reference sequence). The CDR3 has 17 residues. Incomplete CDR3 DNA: TGTGCCAGTAGTATAATGGTACCACGCTCCTATAATTCACCA. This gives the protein CASSIMVPRSYNSP. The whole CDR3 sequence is CASSIMVPRSYNSPLFF.

The covered CDR3 bases are TGTGCCAGCTCACCACAGGGGGCCTCTGGGGCCAACGTG. It specifies CASSPQGASGANV. The CDR3 as a whole reads CASSPQGASGANVLFF. The gene calls are TRBV18 and TRBJ2-2, with 7 bases fitting TRBD1. The read ends 3 residues early relative to the CDR3; the germline J gene fills the gap. Germline CDR1 reads KGHSH; CDR2 reads LQKENI. The CDR3 has 16 residues.

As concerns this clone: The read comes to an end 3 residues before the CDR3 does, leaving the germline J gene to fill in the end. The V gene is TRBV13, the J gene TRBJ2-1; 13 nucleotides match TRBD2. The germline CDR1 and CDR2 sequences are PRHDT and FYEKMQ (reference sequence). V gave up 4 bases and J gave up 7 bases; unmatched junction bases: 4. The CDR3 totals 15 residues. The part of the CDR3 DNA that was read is TGTGCCAGCAGCTATCGGACTAGCGGGGGTAATGAG. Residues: CASSYRTSGGNE. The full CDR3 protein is CASSYRTSGGNEQFF. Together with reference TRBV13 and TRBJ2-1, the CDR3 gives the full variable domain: AAGVIQSPRHLIKEKRETATLKCYPIPRHDTVYWYQQGPGQDPQFLISFYEKMQSDKGSIPDRFSAQQFSDYHSELNMSSLELGDSALYFCASSYRTSGGNEQFFGPGTRLTVL.

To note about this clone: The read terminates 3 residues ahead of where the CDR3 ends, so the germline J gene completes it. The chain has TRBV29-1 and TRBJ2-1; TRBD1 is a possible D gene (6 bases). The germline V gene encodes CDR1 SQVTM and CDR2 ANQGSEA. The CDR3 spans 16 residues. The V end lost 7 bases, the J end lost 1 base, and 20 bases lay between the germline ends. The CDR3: CSGRKQGTVSYNEQFF. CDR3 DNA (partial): TGCAGCGGCCGCAAACAGGGAACGGTGTCCTACAATGAG.

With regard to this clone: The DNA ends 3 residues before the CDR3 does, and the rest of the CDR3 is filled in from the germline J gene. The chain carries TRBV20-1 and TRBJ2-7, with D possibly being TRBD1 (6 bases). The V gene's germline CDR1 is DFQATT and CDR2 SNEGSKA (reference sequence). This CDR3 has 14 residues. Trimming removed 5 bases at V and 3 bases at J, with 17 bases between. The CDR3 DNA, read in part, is TGCAGTGCTCCAGACAGGACGGCCAACTACGAG. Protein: CSAPDRTANYE. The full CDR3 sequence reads CSAPDRTANYEQYF.

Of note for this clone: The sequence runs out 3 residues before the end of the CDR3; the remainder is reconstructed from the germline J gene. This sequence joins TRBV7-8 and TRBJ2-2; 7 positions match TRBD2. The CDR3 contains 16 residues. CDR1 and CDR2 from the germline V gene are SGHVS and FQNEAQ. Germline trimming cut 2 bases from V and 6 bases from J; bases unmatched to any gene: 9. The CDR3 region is CASSLTKGTNAGELFF. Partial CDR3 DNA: TGTGCCAGCAGCTTAACGAAAGGGACTAACGCCGGGGAG.

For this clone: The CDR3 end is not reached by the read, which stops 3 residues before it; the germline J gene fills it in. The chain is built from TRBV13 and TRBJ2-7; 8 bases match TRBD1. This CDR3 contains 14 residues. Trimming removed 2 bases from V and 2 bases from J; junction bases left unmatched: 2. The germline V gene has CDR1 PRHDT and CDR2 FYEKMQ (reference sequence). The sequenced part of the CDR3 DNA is TGTGCCAGCAGCTTAAGGGACAGGACCTACGAG. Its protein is CASSLRDRTYE. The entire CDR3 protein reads CASSLRDRTYEQYF.

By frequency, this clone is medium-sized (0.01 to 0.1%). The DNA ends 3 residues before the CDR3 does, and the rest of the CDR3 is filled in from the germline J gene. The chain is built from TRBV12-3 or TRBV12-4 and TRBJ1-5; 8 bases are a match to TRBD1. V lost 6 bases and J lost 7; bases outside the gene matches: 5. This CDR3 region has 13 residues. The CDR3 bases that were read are TGTGCCAGCAGCACAGGGGGAAGGCAGCCC. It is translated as CASSTGGRQP. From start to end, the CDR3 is CASSTGGRQPQHF.

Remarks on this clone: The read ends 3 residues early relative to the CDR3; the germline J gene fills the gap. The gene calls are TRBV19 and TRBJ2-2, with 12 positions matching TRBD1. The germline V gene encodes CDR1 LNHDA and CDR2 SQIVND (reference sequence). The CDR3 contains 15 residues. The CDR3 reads CASSGTGGGHSPLFF. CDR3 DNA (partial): TGTGCCAGTAGCGGGACAGGGGGCGGTCATTCACCG.

The CDR3 spells CASSFSGAEGSPLHF. CDR3 DNA (partial): TGTGCCAGCAGCTTTTCAGGGGCAGAAGGTTCACCC. This rearrangement joins TRBV7-2 to TRBJ1-6, with D perhaps TRBD1 (6 bases). Read data end 3 residues before the CDR3 end; the end is taken from the germline J gene. Germline assignment: CDR1 SGHTA and CDR2 FQGNSA. V lost 3 bases to trimming and J lost 9 bases, with 15 bases between them. This CDR3 has 15 amino acids.

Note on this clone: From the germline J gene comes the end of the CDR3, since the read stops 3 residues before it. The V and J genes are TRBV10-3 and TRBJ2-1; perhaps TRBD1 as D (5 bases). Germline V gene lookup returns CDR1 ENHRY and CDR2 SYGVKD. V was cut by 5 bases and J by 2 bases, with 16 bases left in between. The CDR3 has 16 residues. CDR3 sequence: CAISSTLRATYNEQFF. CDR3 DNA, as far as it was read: TGTGCCATCAGTTCCACCCTCAGGGCTACCTACAATGAG.

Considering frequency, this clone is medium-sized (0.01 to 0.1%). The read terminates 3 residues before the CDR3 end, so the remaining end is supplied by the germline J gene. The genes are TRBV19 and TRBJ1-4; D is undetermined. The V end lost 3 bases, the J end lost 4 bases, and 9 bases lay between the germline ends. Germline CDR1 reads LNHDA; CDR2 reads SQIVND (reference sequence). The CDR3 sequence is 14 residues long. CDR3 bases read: TGTGCCAGTAGTATGCAACAGCTTAATGAAAAA. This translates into CASSMQQLNEK. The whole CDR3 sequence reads CASSMQQLNEKLFF.